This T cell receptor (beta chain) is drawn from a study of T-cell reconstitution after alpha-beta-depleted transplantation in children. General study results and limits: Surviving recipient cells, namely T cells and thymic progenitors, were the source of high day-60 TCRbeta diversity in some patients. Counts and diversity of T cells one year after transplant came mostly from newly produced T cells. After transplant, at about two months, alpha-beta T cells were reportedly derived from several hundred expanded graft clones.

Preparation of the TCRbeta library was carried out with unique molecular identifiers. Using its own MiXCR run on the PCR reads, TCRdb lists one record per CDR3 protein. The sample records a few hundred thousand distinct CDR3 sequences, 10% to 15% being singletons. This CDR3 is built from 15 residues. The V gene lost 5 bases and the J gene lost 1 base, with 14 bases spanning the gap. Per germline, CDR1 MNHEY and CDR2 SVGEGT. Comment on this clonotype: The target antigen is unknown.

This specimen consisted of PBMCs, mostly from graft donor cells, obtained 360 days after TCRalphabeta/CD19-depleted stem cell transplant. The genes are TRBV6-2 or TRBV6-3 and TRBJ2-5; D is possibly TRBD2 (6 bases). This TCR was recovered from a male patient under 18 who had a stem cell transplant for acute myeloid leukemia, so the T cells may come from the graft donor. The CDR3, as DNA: TGTGCCAGCAGTCCGAACCTAGCGTCCCAAGAGACCCAGTACTTC. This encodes CASSPNLASQETQYF.